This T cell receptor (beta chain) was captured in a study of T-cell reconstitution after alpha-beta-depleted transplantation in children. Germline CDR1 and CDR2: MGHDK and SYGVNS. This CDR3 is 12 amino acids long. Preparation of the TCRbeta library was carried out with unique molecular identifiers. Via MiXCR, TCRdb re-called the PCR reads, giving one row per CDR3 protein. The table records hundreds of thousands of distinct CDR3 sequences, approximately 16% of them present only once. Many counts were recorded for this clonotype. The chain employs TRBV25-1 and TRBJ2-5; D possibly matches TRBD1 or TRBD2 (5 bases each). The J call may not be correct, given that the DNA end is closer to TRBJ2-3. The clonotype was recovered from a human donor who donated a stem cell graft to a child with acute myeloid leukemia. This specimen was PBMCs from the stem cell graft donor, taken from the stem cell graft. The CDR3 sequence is CASSGDRETQYF. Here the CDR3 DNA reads TGTGCCAGCAGTGGGGACCGCGAGACGCAGTATTTT.